The 15 T cell receptor beta chains below come from one sample, sequenced in a study of blood T cell repertoires in COVID-19. Produced via immunoSEQ multiplex PCR; TCRdb's table is partial and in-frame only. In the table there are 250,000 to 400,000 clones, approximately 88% of which are singletons. Sequenced input: peripheral blood. The receptors here all came from a woman under 40 with COVID-19, enrolled during active disease.

The chain joins TRBV7-6 to TRBJ2-6; D gene unclear. V gave up 1 base and J gave up 0 bases, with 13 bases separating them. This CDR3 spans 18 amino acids. Germline CDR1 SGHVS, CDR2 FNYEAQ. The CDR3 is CASSLVGYSHSGANVLTF. CDR3 nucleotides: TGTGCCAGCAGCTTAGTTGGCTACAGTCACTCTGGGGCCAACGTCCTGACTTTC.

This CDR3 is CASSLGGQNTYGYTF. In DNA form, the CDR3 reads TGTGCCAGCAGCTTGGGGGGACAGAATACCTATGGCTACACCTTC. The V gene is TRBV5-4, the J gene TRBJ1-2; 7 nucleotides align to TRBD1. The junction had 6 bases not matched to a gene; V was cut back by 0 bases and J by 4 bases. Germline values: CDR1 SGHNT, CDR2 YYREEE (reference sequence). The CDR3 sequence is 15 residues long.

The chain is built from TRBV18 and TRBJ2-7; TRBD1 matches at 11 bases. The ends lost 5 bases at V and 3 bases at J; junction bases unmatched: 9. The CDR3 contains 16 residues. Germline V gene lookup returns CDR1 KGHSH and CDR2 LQKENI. The CDR3 spells CASSGRSDRGLYEQYF. In DNA form, the CDR3 reads TGTGCCAGCTCAGGACGATCGGACAGGGGGCTCTACGAGCAGTACTTC. Complete variable domain (other parts from reference TRBV18 and TRBJ2-7): NAGVMQNPRHLVRRRGQEARLRCSPMKGHSHVYWYRQLPEEGLKFMVYLQKENIIDESGMPKERFSAEFPKEGPSILRIQQVVRGDSAAYFCASSGRSDRGLYEQYFGPGTRLTVT.

The table lists this clone with a count of one. This sequence joins TRBV6-5 and TRBJ1-3, with D perhaps matching TRBD1 (6 bases). V dropped 6 bases and J dropped 9 bases, with 12 bases sitting between them. This CDR3 contains 12 residues. In germline, CDR1 is MNHEY, CDR2 SVGAGI. The CDR3 is CASSVLGGTIYF. Written as DNA, the CDR3 is TGTGCCAGCAGCGTCCTAGGGGGCACCATATATTTT.

The gene calls are TRBV7-2 and TRBJ2-1; perhaps TRBD2 as D (5 bases). The V gene lost 4 bases and the J gene lost 6 bases, with 13 bases spanning the gap. This CDR3 comprises 14 residues. The germline gives CDR1 SGHTA, CDR2 FQGNSA. In nucleotides, the CDR3 is TGTGCCAGCAGCTCCTACACTAGTAGCAATGAGCAGTTCTTC. As protein: CASSSYTSSNEQFF. The entire variable domain, with the rest obtained from reference TRBV7-2 and TRBJ2-1, is as follows: GAGVSQSPSNKVTEKGKDVELRCDPISGHTALYWYRQSLGQGLEFLIYFQGNSAPDKSGLPSDRFSAERTGGSVSTLTIQRTQQEDSAVYLCASSSYTSSNEQFFGPGTRLTVL.

V is TRBV12-3 or TRBV12-4 and J is TRBJ1-6; weak D call: TRBD1 (5 bases). The CDR3 is 13 amino acids. V was shortened by 6 bases and J by 4 bases, with 7 bases between the two germline ends. The CDR3 coding sequence is TGTGCCAGCAGCGCAGGGTATAATTCACCCCTCCACTTT. This encodes CASSAGYNSPLHF.

A few counts support this clone. The J gene is TRBJ2-5, the V gene TRBV29-1; D ambiguous. The CDR3 covers 13 residues. Germline CDR1 and CDR2: SQVTM and ANQGSEA. V lost 6 bases and J lost 0, with 11 bases in between. CDR3 sequence reads: CSVMGHYQETQYF. DNA for the CDR3: TGCAGCGTGATGGGCCACTACCAAGAGACCCAGTACTTC.

This clone was picked up many times. The chain joins TRBV11-3 to TRBJ2-1; TRBD1 aligns across 10 bases. CDR1 is SGHNT and CDR2 is YENEEA in the germline V gene. Trimming took 5 bases from V and 9 from J; bases not matched to a gene: 13. This CDR3 is 16 amino acids long. The CDR3 loop reads CASSPPGQGPTGEQFF. The CDR3 coding sequence is TGTGCCAGCAGCCCCCCGGGACAGGGGCCCACCGGTGAGCAGTTCTTC.

This clone has only a few counts. This chain joins TRBV30 and TRBJ1-1; D is ambiguous. V lost 5 bases, J lost 1 base, and 11 bases lay in between. The CDR3 has 13 amino acids. In germline, CDR1 is GTSNPN, CDR2 SVGIG (reference sequence). In DNA, the CDR3 is TGTGCCTGGGTCCGGTCGCGGAACACTGAAGCTTTCTTT. Protein: CAWVRSRNTEAFF. The variable domain in full, with the rest retrieved from reference TRBV30 and TRBJ1-1, is SQTIHQWPATLVQPVGSPLSLECTVEGTSNPNLYWYRQAAGRGLQLLFYSVGIGQISSEVPQNLSASRPQDRQFILSSKKLLLSDSGFYLCAWVRSRNTEAFFGQGTRLTVV.

The CDR3 DNA follows: TGTGCCAGCAGCGAAATAGCTGAAAAACTGTTTTTT. Encoded protein: CASSEIAEKLFF. This chain uses TRBV7-9 with TRBJ1-4; no firm D call. Germline V gene data show CDR1 as SEHNR and CDR2 as FQNEAQ (reference sequence). The CDR3 has 12 amino acids. The V and J ends lost 5 bases and 7 bases respectively, with 8 bases between them.

V gene TRBV11-2 combines with J gene TRBJ2-5; TRBD2 is a possible D gene (5 bases). V lost 6 bases to trimming and J lost 2 bases, with 13 bases between them. Germline V lookup: CDR1 SGHAT, CDR2 FQNNGV. The CDR3 runs to 14 residues. Written as DNA, the CDR3 is TGTGCCAGCAGGTTACTAGGCCAACAAGAGACCCAGTACTTC. It is translated as CASRLLGQQETQYF. Full variable domain (missing parts from reference TRBV11-2 and TRBJ2-5): EAGVAQSPRYKIIEKRQSVAFWCNPISGHATLYWYQQILGQGPKLLIQFQNNGVVDDSQLPKDRFSAERLKGVDSTLKIQPAKLEDSAVYLCASRLLGQQETQYFGPGTRLLVL.

This chain uses TRBV7-9 with TRBJ1-4, with TRBD1 matching over 10 bases. The J segment lost 8 bases and the V segment lost 6 bases, leaving 6 bases of the junction unmatched. CDR3 size: 14 residues. Germline CDR1 and CDR2: SEHNR and FQNEAQ (reference sequence). The CDR3 loop is CASRPGTGVEKLFF. The CDR3 DNA reads TGTGCCAGCAGACCCGGGACAGGGGTGGAAAAACTGTTTTTT.

The chain employs TRBV28 and TRBJ1-5, with D possibly matching TRBD1 (6 bases). The CDR3 totals 15 residues. Germline V gene data show CDR1 as MDHEN and CDR2 as SYDVKM. Trimming shortened V by 6 bases and J by 1 base, and 13 bases separated the two germline ends. In DNA, the CDR3 is TGTGCCAGCAGCCTGACAGGAAGCAGCAATCAGCCCCAGCATTTT. Translating it yields CASSLTGSSNQPQHF.

The chain employs TRBV7-6 and TRBJ2-2, with 9 bases fitting TRBD1. Germline lookup yields CDR1 SGHVS and CDR2 FNYEAQ. This CDR3 has 18 amino acids. V was clipped by 5 bases and J by 5 bases; unmatched bases: 15. The chain's CDR3 is CASSPSTAGQGYTGELFF. For the CDR3, the DNA is TGTGCCAGCAGCCCGTCAACAGCTGGACAGGGGTATACCGGGGAGCTGTTTTTT.

V usage is TRBV7-9 and J usage is TRBJ2-1; the D gene is possibly TRBD1 (6 bases). V was cut by 5 bases and J by 15 bases, with 14 bases left in between. The CDR3 is made up of 11 amino acids. CDR1 and CDR2 from the germline V gene are SEHNR and FQNEAQ (reference sequence). Here the CDR3 reads CASSQGGKWFF. CDR3 DNA: TGTGCCAGCAGCCAAGGGGGAAAGTGGTTCTTC. Drawing the rest from reference TRBV7-9 and TRBJ2-1, the complete variable domain is DTGVSQNPRHKITKRGQNVTFRCDPISEHNRLYWYRQTLGQGPEFLTYFQNEAQLEKSRLLSDRFSAERPKGSFSTLEIQRTEQGDSAMYLCASSQGGKWFFGPGTRLTVL.